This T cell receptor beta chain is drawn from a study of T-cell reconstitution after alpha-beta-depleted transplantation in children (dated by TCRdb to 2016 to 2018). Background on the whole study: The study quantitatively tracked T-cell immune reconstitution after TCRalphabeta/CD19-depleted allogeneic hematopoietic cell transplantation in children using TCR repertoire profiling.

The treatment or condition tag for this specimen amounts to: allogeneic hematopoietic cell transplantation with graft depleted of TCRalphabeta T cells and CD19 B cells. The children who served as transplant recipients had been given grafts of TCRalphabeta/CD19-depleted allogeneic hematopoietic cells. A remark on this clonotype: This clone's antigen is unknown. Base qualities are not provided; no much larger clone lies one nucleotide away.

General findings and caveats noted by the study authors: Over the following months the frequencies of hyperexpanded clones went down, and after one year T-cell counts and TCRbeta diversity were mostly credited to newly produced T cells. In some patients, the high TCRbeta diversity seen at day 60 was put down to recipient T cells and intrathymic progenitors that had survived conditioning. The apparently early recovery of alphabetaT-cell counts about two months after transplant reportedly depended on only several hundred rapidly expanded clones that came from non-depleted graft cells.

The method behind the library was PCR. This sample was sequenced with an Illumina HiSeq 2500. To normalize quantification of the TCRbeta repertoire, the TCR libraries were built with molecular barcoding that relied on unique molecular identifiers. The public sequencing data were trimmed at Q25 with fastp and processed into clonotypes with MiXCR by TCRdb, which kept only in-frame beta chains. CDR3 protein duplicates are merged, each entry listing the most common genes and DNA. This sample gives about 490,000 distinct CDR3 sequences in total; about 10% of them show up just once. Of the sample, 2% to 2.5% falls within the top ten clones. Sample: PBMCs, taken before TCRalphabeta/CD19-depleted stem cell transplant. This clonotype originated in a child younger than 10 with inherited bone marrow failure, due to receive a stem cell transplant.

The CDR3 protein: CAWSLLYNEQFF. Here is the DNA: TGTGCCTGGAGTTTACTTTACAATGAGCAGTTCTTC. Recombination linked TRBV30 to TRBJ2-1, with the D gene call left open. From cysteine to phenylalanine, the CDR3 is 12 amino acids long. This entry keeps only the CDR3 DNA: 36 bases, framed from base 1. V is clipped by 2 bases and J by 4 bases, and the sequence between their germline boundaries is 6 bases long. Reading the germline V gene (reference sequence) gives CDR1 GTSNPN and CDR2 SVGIG.